The 5 T cell receptor beta chains presented below share a single source sample, sequenced in a study of T cell responses to AZD1222 COVID-19 vaccine. Sequenced by immunoSEQ multiplex PCR; TCRdb stores in-frame clones only, minus some. The sample holds roughly 35,000 clones; around 88% are singletons and the top ten take approximately 6.5%. The material sequenced was peripheral blood, taken on day 0 of AZD1222 vaccination. Every receptor here comes from an adult in good health.

J is TRBJ2-3 and V is TRBV5-1; D remains ambiguous. The CDR3 totals 14 residues. Per germline, CDR1 SGHRS and CDR2 YFSETQ. Trimming cost V 0 bases and J 2 bases, with 7 bases left between them. CDR3 in DNA: TGCGCCAGCAGCTTGGCTCGAAACACAGATACGCAGTATTTT. Translating gives CASSLARNTDTQYF.

The V call is TRBV6-5, the J call TRBJ2-3, with D perhaps TRBD1 (6 bases). The CDR3 totals 15 residues. The germline CDR1 and CDR2 sequences are MNHEY and SVGAGI. With 0 bases removed from V and 3 bases from J, the gap between germline ends came to 10 bases. The CDR3 here is CASSYSLQGTDTQYF. The CDR3 nucleotides are TGTGCCAGCAGTTACTCGTTGCAGGGGACAGATACGCAGTATTTT.

V and J are TRBV19 and TRBJ2-2; 8 bases match TRBD1. CDR1 and CDR2 from the germline V gene are LNHDA and SQIVND (reference sequence). The V segment lost 6 bases and the J segment 6 bases; nucleotides outside the gene matches: 9. The length of the CDR3 is 15 residues. In DNA, the CDR3 is TGTGCCAGTAGATGGGGACAGGTGGGGCCCGGGGAGCTGTTTTTT. Its protein product is CASRWGQVGPGELFF.

This chain links TRBV29-1 with TRBJ1-3; 11 nucleotides line up with TRBD1. V trimming: 1 base; J trimming: 3 bases; junction bases outside the gene matches: 5. The CDR3 runs to 16 residues. From germline, CDR1 is SQVTM and CDR2 ANQGSEA. CDR3 loop: CSVEGGTGGLGNTIYF. CDR3 DNA sequence: TGCAGCGTTGAAGGTGGGACAGGGGGGCTTGGAAACACCATATATTTT.

This chain uses TRBV28 with TRBJ2-7, with 7 bases fitting TRBD1. The CDR3 extends over 14 amino acids. V shed 5 bases, J shed 6 bases, and the junction held 10 bases outside the gene matches. Germline-derived CDR1 and CDR2 are MDHEN and SYDVKM. This chain's CDR3 is CASSPRTGASEQYF. In DNA, the CDR3 is TGTGCCAGCAGTCCCCGGACAGGAGCGAGCGAGCAGTACTTC.